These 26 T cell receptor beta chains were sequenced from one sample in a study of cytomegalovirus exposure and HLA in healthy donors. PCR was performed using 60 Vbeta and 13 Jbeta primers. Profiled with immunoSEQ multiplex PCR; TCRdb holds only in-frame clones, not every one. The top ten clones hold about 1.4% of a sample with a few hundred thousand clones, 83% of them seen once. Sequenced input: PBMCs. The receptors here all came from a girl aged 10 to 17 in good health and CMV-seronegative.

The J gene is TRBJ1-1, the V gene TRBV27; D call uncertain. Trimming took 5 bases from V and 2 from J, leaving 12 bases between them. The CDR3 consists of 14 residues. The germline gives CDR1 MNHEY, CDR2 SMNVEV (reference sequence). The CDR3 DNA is TGTGCCAGCAGTCCCCGGGAGAGAAACACTGAAGCTTTCTTT. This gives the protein CASSPRERNTEAFF.

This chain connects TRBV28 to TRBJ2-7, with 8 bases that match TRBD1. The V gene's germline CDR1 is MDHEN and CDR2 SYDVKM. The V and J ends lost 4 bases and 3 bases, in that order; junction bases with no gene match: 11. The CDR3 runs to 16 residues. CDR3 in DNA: TGTGCCAGCAGTTCTCGGACAGGGAGCCCCTTCTACGAGCAGTACTTC. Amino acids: CASSSRTGSPFYEQYF.

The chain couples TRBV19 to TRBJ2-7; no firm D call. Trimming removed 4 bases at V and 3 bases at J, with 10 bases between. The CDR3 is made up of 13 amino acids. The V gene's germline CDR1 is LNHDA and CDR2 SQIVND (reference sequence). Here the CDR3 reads CASSSVTGYEQYF. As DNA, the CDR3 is TGTGCCAGTAGTAGTGTCACCGGCTACGAGCAGTACTTC.

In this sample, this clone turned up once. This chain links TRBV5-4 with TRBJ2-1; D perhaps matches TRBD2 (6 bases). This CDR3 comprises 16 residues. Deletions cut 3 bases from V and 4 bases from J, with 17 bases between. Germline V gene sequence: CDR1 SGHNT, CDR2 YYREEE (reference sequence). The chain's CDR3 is CASSSKPGTSYNEQFF. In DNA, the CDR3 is TGTGCCAGCAGCTCCAAACCCGGGACTTCTTACAATGAGCAGTTCTTC.

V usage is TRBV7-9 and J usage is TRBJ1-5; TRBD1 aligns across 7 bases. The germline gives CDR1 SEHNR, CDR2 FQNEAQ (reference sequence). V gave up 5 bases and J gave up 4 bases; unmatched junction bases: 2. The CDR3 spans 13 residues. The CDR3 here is CASSPTGNQPQHF. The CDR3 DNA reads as TGTGCCAGCAGCCCGACAGGGAATCAGCCCCAGCATTTT.

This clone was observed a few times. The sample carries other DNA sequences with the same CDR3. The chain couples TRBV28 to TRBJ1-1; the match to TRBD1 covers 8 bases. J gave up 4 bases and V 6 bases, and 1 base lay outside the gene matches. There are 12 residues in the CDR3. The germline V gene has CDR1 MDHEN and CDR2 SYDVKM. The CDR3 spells CASRDRVTEAFF. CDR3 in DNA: TGTGCCAGCAGGGACAGGGTCACTGAAGCTTTCTTT.

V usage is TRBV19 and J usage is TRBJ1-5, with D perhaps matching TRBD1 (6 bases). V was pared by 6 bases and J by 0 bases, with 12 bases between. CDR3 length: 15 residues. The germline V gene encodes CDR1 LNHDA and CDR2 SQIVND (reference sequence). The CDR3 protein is CASSTTGDSNQPQHF. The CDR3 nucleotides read TGTGCCAGTAGCACGACAGGAGATAGCAATCAGCCCCAGCATTTT.

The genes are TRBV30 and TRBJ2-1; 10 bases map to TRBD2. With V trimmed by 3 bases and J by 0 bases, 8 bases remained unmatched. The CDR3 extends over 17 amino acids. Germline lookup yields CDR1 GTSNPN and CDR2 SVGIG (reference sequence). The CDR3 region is CAWRAGGGGSSYNEQFF. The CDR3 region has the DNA TGTGCCTGGAGAGCGGGGGGGGGCGGGAGCTCCTACAATGAGCAGTTCTTC.

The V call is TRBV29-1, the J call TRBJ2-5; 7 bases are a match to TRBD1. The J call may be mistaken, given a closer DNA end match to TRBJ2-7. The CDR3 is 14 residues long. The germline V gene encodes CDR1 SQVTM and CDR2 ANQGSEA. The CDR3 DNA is TGCAGCGTGTCCAGGACAGGCAACAACTACGAGCAGTACTTC. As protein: CSVSRTGNNYEQYF.

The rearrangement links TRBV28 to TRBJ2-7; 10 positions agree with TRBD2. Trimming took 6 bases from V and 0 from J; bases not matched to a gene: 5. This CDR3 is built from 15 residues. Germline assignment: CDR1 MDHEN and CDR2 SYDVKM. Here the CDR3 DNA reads TGTGCCAGCAGCGCCCTAGCGGGGGTCTCCTACGAGCAGTACTTC. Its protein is CASSALAGVSYEQYF.

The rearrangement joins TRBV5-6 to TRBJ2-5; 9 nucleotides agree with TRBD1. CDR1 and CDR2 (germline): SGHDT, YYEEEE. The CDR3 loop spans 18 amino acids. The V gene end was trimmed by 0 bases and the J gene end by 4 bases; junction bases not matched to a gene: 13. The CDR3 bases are TGTGCCAGCAGCTTGGGGGTCACAGGGGGCGCGGATGGAGAGACCCAGTACTTC. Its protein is CASSLGVTGGADGETQYF.

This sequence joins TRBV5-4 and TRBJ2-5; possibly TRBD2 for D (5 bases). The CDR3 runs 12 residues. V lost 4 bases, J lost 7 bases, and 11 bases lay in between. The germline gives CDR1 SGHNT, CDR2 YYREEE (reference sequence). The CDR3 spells CASSPEVGTQYF. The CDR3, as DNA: TGTGCCAGCAGCCCGGAGGTGGGGACCCAGTACTTC. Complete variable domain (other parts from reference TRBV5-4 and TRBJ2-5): ETGVTQSPTHLIKTRGQQVTLRCSSQSGHNTVSWYQQALGQGPQFIFQYYREEENGRGNFPPRFSGLQFPNYSSELNVNALELDDSALYLCASSPEVGTQYFGPGTRLLVL.

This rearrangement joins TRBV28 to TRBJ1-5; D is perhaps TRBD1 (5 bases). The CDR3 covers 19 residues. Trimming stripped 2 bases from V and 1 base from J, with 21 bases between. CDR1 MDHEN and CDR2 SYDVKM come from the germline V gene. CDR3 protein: CASSLDRSPGGVSNQPQHF. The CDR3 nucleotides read TGTGCCAGCAGTTTAGACAGATCGCCCGGGGGAGTCAGCAATCAGCCCCAGCATTTT.

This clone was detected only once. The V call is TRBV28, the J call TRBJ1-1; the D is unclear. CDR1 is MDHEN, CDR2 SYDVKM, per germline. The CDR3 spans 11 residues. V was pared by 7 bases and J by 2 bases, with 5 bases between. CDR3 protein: CASNFNTEAFF. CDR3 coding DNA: TGTGCCAGCAACTTTAACACTGAAGCTTTCTTT.

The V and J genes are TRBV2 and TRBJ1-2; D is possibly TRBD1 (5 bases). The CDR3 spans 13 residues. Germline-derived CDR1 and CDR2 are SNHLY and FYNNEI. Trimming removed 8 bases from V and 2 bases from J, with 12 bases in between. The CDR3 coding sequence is TGTGCCAGCCCCCCCGGACAAAACTATGGCTACACCTTC. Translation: CASPPGQNYGYTF. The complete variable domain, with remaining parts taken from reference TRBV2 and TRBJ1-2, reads EPEVTQTPSHQVTQMGQEVILRCVPISNHLYFYWYRQILGQKVEFLVSFYNNEISEKSEIFDDQFSVERPDGSNFTLKIRSTKLEDSAMYFCASPPGQNYGYTFGSGTRLTVV.

CDR3 residues: CASSDRTGEAFF. CDR3 sequence (DNA): TGTGCCAGCAGTGATAGGACAGGGGAAGCTTTCTTT. The chain employs TRBV27 and TRBJ1-1; TRBD1 matches 8 bases. CDR1 and CDR2 (germline): MNHEY, SMNVEV (reference sequence). The CDR3 extends over 12 amino acids. V gave up 5 bases and J gave up 8 bases; unmatched junction bases: 4.

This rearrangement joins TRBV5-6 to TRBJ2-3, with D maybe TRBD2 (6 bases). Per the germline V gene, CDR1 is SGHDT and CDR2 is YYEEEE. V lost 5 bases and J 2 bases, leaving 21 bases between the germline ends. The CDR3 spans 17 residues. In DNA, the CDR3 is TGTGCCAGCAGAATCTTTTTGGACGGGGGAAACACAGATACGCAGTATTTT. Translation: CASRIFLDGGNTDTQYF.

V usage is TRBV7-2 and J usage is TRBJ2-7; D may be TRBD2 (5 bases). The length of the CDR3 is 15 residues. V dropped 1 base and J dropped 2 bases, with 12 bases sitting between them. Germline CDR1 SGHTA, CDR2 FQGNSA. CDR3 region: CASSLEVLEAYEQYF. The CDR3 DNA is TGTGCCAGCAGCTTAGAAGTATTGGAGGCCTACGAGCAGTACTTC.

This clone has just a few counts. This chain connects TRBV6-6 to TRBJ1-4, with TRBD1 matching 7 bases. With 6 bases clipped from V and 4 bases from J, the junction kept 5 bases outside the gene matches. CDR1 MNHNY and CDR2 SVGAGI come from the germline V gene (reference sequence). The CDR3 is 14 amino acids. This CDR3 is CASRTGDLNEKLFF. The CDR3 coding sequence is TGTGCCAGCAGAACAGGGGACCTTAATGAAAAACTGTTTTTT.

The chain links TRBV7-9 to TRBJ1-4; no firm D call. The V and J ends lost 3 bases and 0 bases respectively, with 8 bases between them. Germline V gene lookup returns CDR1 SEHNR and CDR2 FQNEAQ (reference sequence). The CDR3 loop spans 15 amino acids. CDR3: CASSFEAATNEKLFF. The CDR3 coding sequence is TGTGCCAGCAGCTTTGAAGCCGCAACTAATGAAAAACTGTTTTTT.

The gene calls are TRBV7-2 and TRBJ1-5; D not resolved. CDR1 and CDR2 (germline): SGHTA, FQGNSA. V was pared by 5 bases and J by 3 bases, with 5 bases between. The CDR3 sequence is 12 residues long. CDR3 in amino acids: CASSPFNQPQHF. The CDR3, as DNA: TGTGCCAGCAGCCCCTTCAATCAGCCCCAGCATTTT.

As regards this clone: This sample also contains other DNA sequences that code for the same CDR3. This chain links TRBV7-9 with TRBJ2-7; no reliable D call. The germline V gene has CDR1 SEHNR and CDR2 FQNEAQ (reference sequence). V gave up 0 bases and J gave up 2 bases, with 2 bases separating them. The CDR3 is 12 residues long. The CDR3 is CASSLAAYEQYF. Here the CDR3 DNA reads TGTGCCAGCAGCTTAGCCGCCTACGAGCAGTACTTC.

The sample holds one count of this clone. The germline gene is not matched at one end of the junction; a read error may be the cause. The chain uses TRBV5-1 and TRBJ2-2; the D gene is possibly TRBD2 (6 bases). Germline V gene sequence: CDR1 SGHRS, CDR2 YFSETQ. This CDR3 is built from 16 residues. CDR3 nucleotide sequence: TGCGCCAGCAGCTTGGGCGCGCTGATCAGTGGCGGGGAGCCGTTTTTT. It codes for CASSLGALISGGEPFF.

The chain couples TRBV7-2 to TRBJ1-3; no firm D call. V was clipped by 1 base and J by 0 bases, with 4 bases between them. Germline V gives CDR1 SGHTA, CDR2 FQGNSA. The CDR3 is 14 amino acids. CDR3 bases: TGTGCCAGCAGCTTAGGGAGCTCTGGAAACACCATATATTTT. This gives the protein CASSLGSSGNTIYF.

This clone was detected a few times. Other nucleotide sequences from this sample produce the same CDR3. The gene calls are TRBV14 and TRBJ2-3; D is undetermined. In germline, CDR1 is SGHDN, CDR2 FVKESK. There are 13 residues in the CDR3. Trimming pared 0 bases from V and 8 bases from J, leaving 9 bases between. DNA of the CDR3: TGTGCCAGCAGCCAAGATCGCGTCGGTACGCAGTATTTT. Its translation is CASSQDRVGTQYF. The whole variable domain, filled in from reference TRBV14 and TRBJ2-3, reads EAGVTQFPSHSVIEKGQTVTLRCDPISGHDNLYWYRRVMGKEIKFLLHFVKESKQDESGMPNNRFLAERTGGTYSTLKVQPAELEDSGVYFCASSQDRVGTQYFGPGTRLTVL.

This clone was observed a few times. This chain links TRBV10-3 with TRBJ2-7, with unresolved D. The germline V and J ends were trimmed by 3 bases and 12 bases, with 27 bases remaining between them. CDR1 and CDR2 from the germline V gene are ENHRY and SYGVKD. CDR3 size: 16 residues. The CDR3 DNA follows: TGTGCCATCAGTGACAGCACCTACAGCAGCACTCTCCACGGGTACTTC. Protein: CAISDSTYSSTLHGYF.